The next 19 T cell receptor beta chains were all read from a single sample in a study of OX40 agonist ivuxolimab in advanced cancers. Some clones are missing from TCRdb's copy, which holds only in-frame ones; the method was immunoSEQ multiplex PCR. Altogether fewer than 65,000 clones are present, 85% to 90% being singletons, with the ten largest covering 6.9%. The input for sequencing was CD4+ or CD8+ T cells sorted from blood, taken in a trial of the OX40 agonist ivuxolimab. All receptors come from an adult with an advanced solid tumor such as melanoma, head and neck, liver or kidney cancer.

The chain is built from TRBV11-2 and TRBJ2-5; no clear D. The J call may be incorrect, as the DNA end agrees better with TRBJ2-7. Germline CDR1 SGHAT, CDR2 FQNNGV. CDR3 length: 11 amino acids. The CDR3 is CASSPAYEQYF. Written as DNA, the CDR3 is TGTGCCAGCAGCCCAGCCTACGAGCAGTACTTC.

This chain uses TRBV7-3 with TRBJ2-1; 10 bases agree with TRBD2. V lost 0 bases, J lost 10 bases, and 6 bases stayed unmatched. From germline, CDR1 is SGHTA and CDR2 FQGTGA. This CDR3 is 15 amino acids long. CDR3 sequence (DNA): TGTGCCAGCAGCTTAACCCCGGGACTAGCGATCGAGCAGTTCTTC. Protein product: CASSLTPGLAIEQFF.

The rearrangement uses TRBV7-8 and TRBJ2-5; D remains unclear. The CDR3 has 15 residues. The V gene's germline CDR1 is SGHVS and CDR2 FQNEAQ. Trimming removed 5 bases at V and 7 bases at J, with 20 bases between. The CDR3 bases are TGTGCCAGCAGCCCAGAGGCCGGTCGGTTCGGGACCCAGTACTTC. Protein sequence: CASSPEAGRFGTQYF.

This chain links TRBV6-5 with TRBJ1-5; no definite D call. V was cut by 0 bases and J by 5 bases, with 8 bases left in between. CDR1 is MNHEY and CDR2 is SVGAGI in the germline V gene. The CDR3 is 14 amino acids. CDR3 protein: CASSYSVGDQPQHF. The CDR3 nucleotides are TGTGCCAGCAGTTACTCGGTCGGGGATCAGCCCCAGCATTTT.

The chain is built from TRBV6-5 and TRBJ2-2; D not resolved. Per the germline V gene, CDR1 is MNHEY and CDR2 is SVGAGI. V was trimmed by 5 bases and J by 4 bases, leaving 8 bases between them. The length of the CDR3 is 13 residues. CDR3 in DNA: TGTGCCAGCAGTGGTAGCCCCACCGGGGAGCTGTTTTTT. Its translation is CASSGSPTGELFF.

The V call is TRBV7-8, the J call TRBJ2-7; D gene ambiguous. V was shortened by 1 base and J by 2 bases, with 9 bases between the two germline ends. The CDR3 contains 14 residues. CDR1 and CDR2 from the germline V gene are SGHVS and FQNEAQ. CDR3 sequence: CASSLGAFAYEQYF. CDR3 sequence (DNA): TGTGCCAGCAGCTTAGGGGCCTTCGCCTACGAGCAGTACTTC.

This chain uses TRBV5-1 with TRBJ2-7; D is perhaps TRBD1 (6 bases). Germline CDR1 SGHRS, CDR2 YFSETQ. The length of the CDR3 is 15 residues. V was shortened by 0 bases and J by 0 bases, with 10 bases between the two germline ends. DNA for the CDR3: TGCGCCAGCAGCTTGGGGACAGTTAACTCCTACGAGCAGTACTTC. Translating gives CASSLGTVNSYEQYF.

The chain joins TRBV5-6 to TRBJ2-7, with D perhaps assigned TRBD1 or TRBD2 (5 bases each). Per germline, CDR1 SGHDT and CDR2 YYEEEE. This CDR3 region has 14 residues. V lost 3 bases to trimming and J lost 1 base, with 11 bases between them. The CDR3 coding sequence is TGTGCCAGCAGCTGGGGGATGAGTTCCTACGAGCAGTACTTC. This codes for CASSWGMSSYEQYF.

This clone rates as medium-sized (0.01 to 0.1%). This chain joins TRBV10-1 and TRBJ2-1; 10 nucleotides line up with TRBD2. Germline assignment: CDR1 WNHNN and CDR2 SYGVQD (reference sequence). CDR3 size: 13 residues. V was pared by 6 bases and J by 7 bases, with 3 bases of the junction left unmatched. The CDR3: CASSFSGRNEQFF. The CDR3 DNA follows: TGCGCCAGCAGCTTTAGCGGGAGGAATGAGCAGTTCTTC.

The gene calls are TRBV13 and TRBJ2-3; 7 positions agree with TRBD2. The trim removed 5 bases at V and 7 bases at J, leaving 15 bases unmatched. The CDR3 covers 16 residues. CDR1 and CDR2 (germline): PRHDT, FYEKMQ (reference sequence). CDR3 bases: TGTGCCAGCAGCCTGACCCCCGGACTAGTTCTAAATACGCAGTATTTT. Amino acid sequence: CASSLTPGLVLNTQYF.

This clone was counted a few times. The V call is TRBV5-4, the J call TRBJ2-2; TRBD1 is a possible D gene (5 bases). CDR3 length equals 17 residues. Germline V gives CDR1 SGHNT, CDR2 YYREEE (reference sequence). The germline V and J ends were trimmed by 4 bases and 0 bases, with 16 bases remaining between them. The CDR3 loop reads CASSRPRGGANTGELFF. For the CDR3, the DNA is TGTGCCAGCAGCCGGCCTAGGGGTGGGGCGAACACCGGGGAGCTGTTTTTT.

CDR3 sequence: CASSYWKGTGELFF. Written as DNA, the CDR3 is TGTGCCAGCAGTTATTGGAAGGGGACCGGGGAGCTGTTTTTT. The chain is built from TRBV6-5 and TRBJ2-2; tentatively, D is TRBD1 (5 bases). Germline V gives CDR1 MNHEY, CDR2 SVGAGI. The CDR3 sequence is 14 residues long. The germline V and J ends were trimmed by 3 bases and 5 bases, with 10 bases remaining between them.

This sequence joins TRBV29-1 and TRBJ1-5; tentative D call: TRBD1 (6 bases). V gave up 6 bases and J gave up 2 bases, with 14 bases separating them. CDR1 SQVTM and CDR2 ANQGSEA come from the germline V gene. This CDR3 spans 14 amino acids. The CDR3 loop is CSVGTGLGNQPQHF. The CDR3 nucleotides read TGCAGCGTGGGTACAGGGTTGGGCAATCAGCCCCAGCATTTT.

The genes are TRBV19 and TRBJ2-3, with D tentatively TRBD1 (5 bases). Germline lookup yields CDR1 LNHDA and CDR2 SQIVND (reference sequence). Trimming stripped 6 bases from V and 2 bases from J, with 12 bases between. The CDR3 has 14 residues. Written as DNA, the CDR3 is TGTGCCAGTAGGGGGCGATTTCACACAGATACGCAGTATTTT. Translation: CASRGRFHTDTQYF.

In DNA, the CDR3 is TGTGCCAGCAGCTTCACTAGCGGGAGCGGTAGTGAGCAGTACTTC. Translating gives CASSFTSGSGSEQYF. The rearrangement uses TRBV7-9 and TRBJ2-7, with TRBD2 identical over 11 bases. V shed 3 bases, J shed 7 bases, and the junction held 8 bases outside the gene matches. This CDR3 has 15 amino acids. Germline V gene sequence: CDR1 SEHNR, CDR2 FQNEAQ (reference sequence).

The V gene is TRBV14, the J gene TRBJ2-1; either TRBD1 or TRBD2 may fit D (5 bases each). The CDR3 length is 15 residues. Germline V CDR1 and CDR2: SGHDN, FVKESK. V was pared by 4 bases and J by 0 bases, with 10 bases between. The CDR3 DNA follows: TGTGCCAGCAGCCCCTGGGACCTCTCCTACAATGAGCAGTTCTTC. Amino acid sequence: CASSPWDLSYNEQFF.

In DNA, the CDR3 is TGCGCCAGCAGCTTGGGAGCCGGCCCACCAAGGAATGAGCAGTTCTTC. Translation: CASSLGAGPPRNEQFF. This chain uses TRBV5-1 with TRBJ2-1; no clear D gene. The germline V and J ends were trimmed by 0 bases and 7 bases, with 17 bases remaining between them. This CDR3 region has 16 residues. Germline V CDR1 and CDR2: SGHRS, YFSETQ.

V and J are TRBV4-1 and TRBJ2-1, with 10 bases fitting TRBD2. Germline-derived CDR1 and CDR2 are MGHRA and YSYEKL. The CDR3 runs to 18 residues. V shed 1 base and J 3 bases; nucleotides not matched to a gene: 9. The CDR3 DNA reads as TGCGCCAGCAGCCAAGTTAATCTACTAGCGGGAAACTACAATGAGCAGTTCTTC. Residues: CASSQVNLLAGNYNEQFF.

The gene calls are TRBV28 and TRBJ2-1, with 7 bases lining up with TRBD2. CDR3 length: 16 residues. CDR1 MDHEN and CDR2 SYDVKM come from the germline V gene. Trimming cost V 4 bases and J 4 bases; bases outside gene matches: 10. Here the CDR3 DNA reads TGTGCCAGCAGTTCCTTTAGGGCTAGCGGTTACAATGAGCAGTTCTTC. Translation gives CASSSFRASGYNEQFF.